The 23 T cell receptor beta chains below all came from one sample that was sequenced in a study of regulatory T cells in long-lasting Graves disease. Noted time point: newly diagnosed GD, antithyroid drugs for less than 3 months. Researchers made the TCR library from RNA that was extracted from PBMCs. HTBI primers from iRepertoire and Arm-PCR of CDR3 regions yielded the TCR beta libraries. TCRdb re-called the multiplex PCR reads with MiXCR, one entry per CDR3 protein. Found here are 400,000 to 500,000 distinct CDR3 sequences, roughly 15% of them singletons; the top ten hold less than 30%. The sample also formed part of further work on T cells in Graves' hyperthyroidism and ophthalmopathy.

Source: peripheral blood mononuclear cells (PBMCs), taken at new diagnosis, from a patient treated with antithyroid drugs. Receptors were obtained from a woman between 18 and 29 years old with Graves disease.

This rearrangement joins TRBV5-4 to TRBJ2-3; possibly TRBD2 for D (6 bases). V shed 3 bases and J shed 6 bases, with 17 bases lying between them. CDR1 is SGHNT, CDR2 YYREEE, per germline (reference sequence). The CDR3 extends over 15 amino acids. CDR3: CASSWGGRRSDTQYF. The CDR3 bases are TGTGCCAGCAGCTGGGGAGGCAGGAGGTCCGATACGCAGTATTTT.

This clonotype was observed a few times. The chain has TRBV30 and TRBJ2-2, with unresolved D. Trimming cost V 0 bases and J 6 bases, with 5 bases left between them. Germline V gives CDR1 GTSNPN, CDR2 SVGIG (reference sequence). CDR3 length: 12 amino acids. The CDR3 DNA follows: TGTGCCTGGAGTGTACGTGCCGGGGAGCTGTTTTTT. This encodes CAWSVRAGELFF. Based on the CDR3 plus reference TRBV30 and TRBJ2-2, the full variable domain is SQTIHQWPATLVQPVGSPLSLECTVEGTSNPNLYWYRQAAGRGLQLLFYSVGIGQISSEVPQNLSASRPQDRQFILSSKKLLLSDSGFYLCAWSVRAGELFFGEGSRLTVL.

This clonotype was seen repeatedly, ten times or more. CDR3 coding DNA: TGTGCCAGCAGTTTACAGTCTATGAACACTGAAGCTTTCTTT. Translation: CASSLQSMNTEAFF. The rearrangement uses TRBV28 and TRBJ1-1; D gene ambiguous. Between the trimmed V and J ends, which lost 2 bases and 0 bases, there was a span of 7 bases. The CDR3 is 14 residues long. CDR1 is MDHEN and CDR2 is SYDVKM in the germline V gene.

On this clonotype itself: One junction end disagrees with the germline gene, perhaps due to a read error. The chain carries TRBV7-2 and TRBJ1-4; D remains unclear. This CDR3 is 15 amino acids long. The germline V gene encodes CDR1 SGHTA and CDR2 FQGNSA. The CDR3 is CASSQEARAIGKLFF. CDR3 in DNA: TGCGCCAGCAGCCAAGAGGCCCGGGCAATTGGGAAACTGTTTTTT.

This clonotype was counted many times. The chain couples TRBV15 to TRBJ2-5; 8 bases are shared with TRBD1. Per the germline V gene, CDR1 is LNHNV and CDR2 is YYDKDF (reference sequence). The CDR3 covers 14 residues. Trimming cost V 2 bases and J 4 bases; bases outside gene matches: 3. In nucleotides, the CDR3 is TGTGCCACCAGCAGACTCAGGGGGCGAGAGACCCAGTACTTC. This sequence encodes CATSRLRGRETQYF. The full variable domain, with the rest looked up from reference TRBV15 and TRBJ2-5, is DAMVIQNPRYQVTQFGKPVTLSCSQTLNHNVMYWYQQKSSQAPKLLFHYYDKDFNNEADTPDNFQSRRPNTSFCFLDIRSPGLGDTAMYLCATSRLRGRETQYFGPGTRLLVL.

This clonotype was recorded at least ten times. The gene calls are TRBV28 and TRBJ2-3; TRBD2 might be the D (5 bases). CDR3 length: 16 amino acids. Between the trimmed V and J ends, which lost 4 bases and 2 bases, there was a span of 16 bases. CDR1 and CDR2 (germline): MDHEN, SYDVKM. CDR3 nucleotide sequence: TGTGCCAGCAGTTGGGAGAGTAGGGCTAACACAGATACGCAGTATTTT. It translates to CASSWESRANTDTQYF.

V and J are TRBV29-1 and TRBJ2-2; D gene uncertain. Germline V CDR1 and CDR2: SQVTM, ANQGSEA. This CDR3 is built from 15 residues. The V end was cut by 0 bases, the J end by 0 bases, with 8 bases between. DNA of the CDR3: TGCAGCGTTGAAGATCCAGCAGCGAACACCGGGGAGCTGTTTTTT. Its protein is CSVEDPAANTGELFF.

This CDR3 reads CASSIDRRAGELFF. CDR3 sequence (DNA): TGTGCCAGTAGTATAGATCGAAGGGCCGGGGAGCTGTTTTTT. The chain joins TRBV19 to TRBJ2-2; D not certain. V was trimmed by 0 bases and J by 6 bases, leaving 8 bases between them. The CDR3 totals 14 residues. In germline, CDR1 is LNHDA, CDR2 SQIVND (reference sequence).

This clonotype was seen ten or more times. The chain carries TRBV28 and TRBJ1-5, with D perhaps TRBD1 (6 bases). V shed 5 bases and J shed 7 bases, with 21 bases lying between them. CDR3 size: 16 residues. Germline V gene lookup returns CDR1 MDHEN and CDR2 SYDVKM. The CDR3 DNA reads as TGTGCCAGCAGTGTGACCCAGGGGCTAAAAGGCCAGCCCCAGCATTTT. Its protein product is CASSVTQGLKGQPQHF.

This clonotype was recorded at least ten times. The gene calls are TRBV7-2 and TRBJ1-1; D gene uncertain. Deletions cut 6 bases from V and 0 bases from J, with 8 bases between. CDR1 is SGHTA, CDR2 FQGNSA, per germline. The CDR3 contains 13 residues. The CDR3 protein is CASSSRLNTEAFF. The CDR3, as DNA: TGTGCCAGCAGTAGTAGATTGAACACTGAAGCTTTCTTT.

This clonotype was counted ten times or more. The CDR3 spells CASSLVVSGTDTQYF. As DNA, the CDR3 is TGTGCCAGCAGCTTAGTCGTTAGCGGGACAGATACGCAGTATTTT. V usage is TRBV7-9 and J usage is TRBJ2-3; 7 bases agree with TRBD2. V dropped 1 base and J dropped 3; count of bases not matched to a gene: 4. CDR3 size: 15 residues. Germline V lookup: CDR1 SEHNR, CDR2 FQNEAQ (reference sequence).

There are a few counts of this clonotype. The chain links TRBV11-3 to TRBJ2-5, with a weak D call TRBD1 (5 bases). The J call may be incorrect, as the DNA end agrees better with TRBJ2-1. CDR1 is SGHNT and CDR2 is YENEEA in the germline V gene. This CDR3 is 13 amino acids long. Here the CDR3 DNA reads TGTGCCAGCAGGGCTGACAGTTACGATGAGCAGTTCTTC. Its translation is CASRADSYDEQFF.

The chain has TRBV12-3 or TRBV12-4 and TRBJ2-7, with 12 positions matching TRBD2. This CDR3 region has 14 residues. The V and J ends lost 8 bases and 6 bases, in that order; junction bases with no gene match: 8. CDR3 sequence (DNA): TGTGCCAGCTCACCGACTAGCGGGAGAGGCGAGCAGTACTTC. Protein: CASSPTSGRGEQYF.

The gene calls are TRBV29-1 and TRBJ2-5; D gene ambiguous. The CDR3 is made up of 17 amino acids. V shed 0 bases and J shed 2 bases, with 19 bases lying between them. CDR1 SQVTM and CDR2 ANQGSEA come from the germline V gene. The DNA of the CDR3 is TGCAGCGTTGAAGATCTGGCGCCTACCTACCGACAAGAGACCCAGTACTTC. Translating it yields CSVEDLAPTYRQETQYF. Complete variable domain (other parts from reference TRBV29-1 and TRBJ2-5): SAVISQKPSRDICQRGTSLTIQCQVDSQVTMMFWYRQQPGQSLTLIATANQGSEATYESGFVIDKFPISRPNLTFSTLTVSNMSPEDSSIYLCSVEDLAPTYRQETQYFGPGTRLLVL.

This clonotype was recorded at least ten times. The V gene is TRBV2, the J gene TRBJ2-7; TRBD2 matches 11 bases. Germline V lookup: CDR1 SNHLY, CDR2 FYNNEI. With 1 base clipped from V and 2 bases from J, the junction kept 7 bases outside the gene matches. The CDR3 totals 17 residues. In DNA, the CDR3 is TGTGCCAGCAGTGAAGAGGATAGCGGGAGGGTTCCCTACGAGCAGTACTTC. It encodes CASSEEDSGRVPYEQYF. Complete variable domain (other parts from reference TRBV2 and TRBJ2-7): EPEVTQTPSHQVTQMGQEVILRCVPISNHLYFYWYRQILGQKVEFLVSFYNNEISEKSEIFDDQFSVERPDGSNFTLKIRSTKLEDSAMYFCASSEEDSGRVPYEQYFGPGTRLTVT.

CDR3 DNA: TGTGCCAGCAGCGTAGTAGGTCTGAGCAAGGAGACCCAGTACTTC. Translation gives CASSVVGLSKETQYF. The V gene is TRBV9, the J gene TRBJ2-5, with D unresolved. Germline CDR1 SGDLS, CDR2 YYNGEE. V dropped 0 bases and J dropped 5 bases, with 14 bases sitting between them. The CDR3 totals 15 residues.

This clonotype was detected once. The CDR3 loop reads CASRVAGVGAQFF. The CDR3 DNA reads TGTGCCAGCAGAGTAGCGGGAGTCGGGGCGCAGTTCTTC. The chain recombines TRBV28 with TRBJ2-1; 9 nucleotides line up with TRBD2. The J segment lost 12 bases and the V segment lost 6 bases, leaving 9 bases of the junction unmatched. In germline, CDR1 is MDHEN, CDR2 SYDVKM. The CDR3 has 13 amino acids.

At least ten counts were recorded for this clonotype. This chain connects TRBV5-4 to TRBJ2-3; 16 bases line up with TRBD2. Germline CDR1 SGHNT, CDR2 YYREEE (reference sequence). The junction had 10 bases not matched to a gene; V was cut back by 4 bases and J by 2 bases. The CDR3 totals 19 residues. CDR3: CASSRTGLAGGPLTDTQYF. The CDR3 coding sequence is TGTGCCAGCAGCCGGACGGGACTAGCGGGAGGGCCCCTCACAGATACGCAGTATTTT.

This clonotype turned up a few times. V usage is TRBV6-1 and J usage is TRBJ2-3, with D maybe TRBD1 (5 bases). Trimming took off 5 bases at V and 4 bases at J, with 16 bases between the two ends. CDR1 is MNHNS and CDR2 is SASEGT in the germline V gene. The CDR3 has 15 residues. CDR3 region: CASSPRWGHADTQYF. Written as DNA, the CDR3 is TGTGCCAGCAGTCCTCGGTGGGGCCACGCAGATACGCAGTATTTT.

This clonotype was seen ten or more times. The rearrangement joins TRBV12-3 or TRBV12-4 to TRBJ1-4; D unclear. The CDR3 extends over 14 amino acids. V was clipped by 3 bases and J by 3 bases, with 8 bases between them. The CDR3 loop reads CASSLGLSNEKLFF. The CDR3 nucleotides read TGTGCCAGCAGTTTGGGCTTGTCTAATGAAAAACTGTTTTTT.

V usage is TRBV24-1 and J usage is TRBJ2-6; weak D call: TRBD2 (6 bases). From germline, CDR1 is KGHDR and CDR2 SFDVKD. The ends were cut back, 5 bases at V and 1 base at J, with 17 bases in the middle. This CDR3 has 18 amino acids. DNA for the CDR3: TGTGCCACCAGTGGTCGGCCGGGACTTCGATCTGGGGCCAACGTCCTGACTTTC. As protein: CATSGRPGLRSGANVLTF.

This clonotype was found many times. The chain employs TRBV12-3 or TRBV12-4 and TRBJ2-1; D remains unclear. Near its end, the DNA agrees better with TRBJ2-5, so the J call may be wrong. The CDR3 loop spans 14 amino acids. CDR3 loop: CASSLGILQETQYF. CDR3 nucleotide sequence: TGTGCCAGCAGTTTAGGGATCCTCCAAGAGACCCAGTACTTC.

This clonotype was counted a few times. This rearrangement joins TRBV6-1 to TRBJ2-1; 11 positions match TRBD2. Germline lookup yields CDR1 MNHNS and CDR2 SASEGT. Trimming removed 6 bases from V and 4 bases from J; junction bases left unmatched: 5. The CDR3 runs 15 residues. This chain's CDR3 is CASRQRTSGYNEQFF. CDR3 DNA sequence: TGTGCCAGCAGACAGCGGACTAGCGGGTACAATGAGCAGTTCTTC.